Below, 20 T cell receptor beta chains from the same sample are listed, as sequenced in a study of cytomegalovirus exposure and HLA in healthy donors. Primers included in the PCR were 60 Vbeta and 13 Jbeta primers. Profiled with immunoSEQ multiplex PCR; TCRdb holds only in-frame clones, not every one. The table lists 150,000 to 200,000 clones, 79% of them singletons, with 0.69% in the top ten. Sample: PBMCs. The receptors were gathered from a woman between 35 and 50 years old in good health and CMV-seronegative.

This clone was seen only a few times. CDR3 coding DNA: TGTGCCAGCAGTGAATCTCCTGGCGGGTACAATGAGCAGTTCTTC. Protein sequence: CASSESPGGYNEQFF. This chain links TRBV6-1 with TRBJ2-1, with a weak D call TRBD2 (5 bases). V was trimmed by 2 bases and J by 4 bases, leaving 12 bases between them. Germline CDR1 and CDR2: MNHNS and SASEGT. This CDR3 is built from 15 residues.

The rearrangement links TRBV11-3 to TRBJ1-6, with TRBD1 identical over 7 bases. The germline V gene has CDR1 SGHNT and CDR2 YENEEA. V lost 4 bases, J lost 10 bases, and 16 bases stayed unmatched. This CDR3 spans 17 amino acids. This chain's CDR3 is CASSSNFPRDRTSPLHF. For the CDR3, the DNA is TGTGCCAGCAGCTCGAACTTTCCCCGGGACAGAACATCACCCCTCCACTTT.

The gene calls are TRBV28 and TRBJ1-4, with 9 bases matching TRBD1. V shed 5 bases and J 7 bases; nucleotides not matched to a gene: 11. Germline V gene sequence: CDR1 MDHEN, CDR2 SYDVKM. The CDR3 totals 16 residues. The chain's CDR3 is CASSPILQGAGEKLFF. The DNA for the CDR3 is TGTGCCAGCAGTCCAATCTTACAGGGGGCTGGTGAAAAACTGTTTTTT.

V and J are TRBV6-1 and TRBJ1-1; a possible D gene is TRBD1 (6 bases). V was shortened by 7 bases and J by 1 base, with 10 bases between the two germline ends. The V gene's germline CDR1 is MNHNS and CDR2 SASEGT. The CDR3 is made up of 13 amino acids. Here the CDR3 reads CASKDRPNTEAFF. The CDR3 nucleotides read TGTGCCAGCAAAGACAGGCCGAACACTGAAGCTTTCTTT.

The chain couples TRBV9 to TRBJ2-3; 14 nucleotides line up with TRBD2. This CDR3 is built from 17 residues. With V trimmed by 3 bases and J by 5 bases, 8 bases remained unmatched. CDR1 is SGDLS and CDR2 is YYNGEE in the germline V gene. CDR3 sequence reads: CASSGRGLAGAGDTQYF. The CDR3 DNA follows: TGTGCCAGCAGCGGAAGGGGACTAGCGGGAGCGGGAGATACGCAGTATTTT.

The chain joins TRBV25-1 to TRBJ2-7; weak D call: TRBD1 (6 bases). Trimming cost V 2 bases and J 2 bases, with 13 bases left between them. CDR3 length: 15 residues. Germline-derived CDR1 and CDR2 are MGHDK and SYGVNS. Here the CDR3 DNA reads TGTGCCAGCAGTGAACCGGGACACCCGGCCTACGAGCAGTACTTC. Its translation: CASSEPGHPAYEQYF.

There are a few counts of this clone. The V and J genes are TRBV7-9 and TRBJ1-1, with 7 bases that match TRBD1. This CDR3 region has 13 residues. V lost 5 bases, J lost 4 bases, and 4 bases stayed unmatched. CDR1 is SEHNR and CDR2 is FQNEAQ in the germline V gene (reference sequence). CDR3 nucleotide sequence: TGTGCCAGCAGCAAATCAGGGGGCACTGAAGCTTTCTTT. Its protein product is CASSKSGGTEAFF.

The chain carries TRBV4-1 and TRBJ1-4; weak D call: TRBD1 (6 bases). Deletions cut 1 base from V and 4 bases from J, with 10 bases between. CDR1 and CDR2 (germline): MGHRA, YSYEKL. The CDR3 has 15 amino acids. This chain's CDR3 is CASSQVQQGNEKLFF. The CDR3 DNA sequence: TGCGCCAGCAGCCAAGTTCAACAGGGTAATGAAAAACTGTTTTTT.

This rearrangement joins TRBV21-1 to TRBJ1-5; the table calls TRBD1, which could not be checked here. TRBV21-1 is an annotated pseudogene. The CDR3 contains 14 residues. CDR3 coding DNA: TGTGCCAGCAGCCGGGACATAGAATATCAGCCCCAGCATTTT. Translated, it gives CASSRDIEYQPQHF.

The chain links TRBV27 to TRBJ2-3; TRBD1 agrees at 9 bases. J lost 4 bases, V lost 5 bases, and 7 bases had no gene match. CDR1 is MNHEY and CDR2 is SMNVEV in the germline V gene (reference sequence). This CDR3 contains 15 residues. The CDR3 nucleotides are TGTGCCAGCAGTGTACCGGGACAGGGTTCAGATACGCAGTATTTT. Amino acids: CASSVPGQGSDTQYF.

The chain employs TRBV5-4 and TRBJ2-3; possibly TRBD1 for D (5 bases). The length of the CDR3 is 14 residues. V gave up 4 bases and J gave up 3 bases, with 12 bases separating them. CDR1 SGHNT and CDR2 YYREEE come from the germline V gene (reference sequence). The CDR3 protein is CASSPWRQTDTQYF. CDR3 nucleotide sequence: TGTGCCAGCAGCCCCTGGCGACAGACAGATACGCAGTATTTT.

This chain connects TRBV6-4 to TRBJ1-6; the D gene is possibly TRBD1 (6 bases). Per germline, CDR1 MRHNA and CDR2 SNTAGT. This CDR3 is built from 16 residues. The germline V and J ends were trimmed by 0 bases and 5 bases, with 11 bases remaining between them. This CDR3 is CASSDSGGRHNSPLHF. The CDR3 coding sequence is TGTGCCAGCAGTGACTCAGGGGGACGGCATAATTCACCCCTCCACTTT.

The rearrangement links TRBV7-2 to TRBJ2-1, with a possible D match to TRBD2 (7 bases). The V end was cut by 8 bases, the J end by 12 bases, with 23 bases between. Germline V lookup: CDR1 SGHTA, CDR2 FQGNSA. The CDR3 sequence is 14 residues long. CDR3 bases: TGTGCCAGCTCTCTAAAGAGGGTAGGGGGGGGGCAGTTCTTC. Protein sequence: CASSLKRVGGGQFF.

This chain links TRBV27 with TRBJ2-1; 13 bases fit TRBD2. This CDR3 comprises 15 residues. CDR1 and CDR2 (germline): MNHEY, SMNVEV (reference sequence). V was clipped by 5 bases and J by 6 bases; unmatched bases: 4. CDR3 sequence reads: CASSPRTSGSNEQFF. CDR3 sequence (DNA): TGTGCCAGCAGTCCCCGGACTAGCGGGAGCAATGAGCAGTTCTTC.

The V gene is TRBV7-9, the J gene TRBJ1-5; D might be TRBD1 (6 bases). Per the germline V gene, CDR1 is SEHNR and CDR2 is FQNEAQ (reference sequence). The CDR3 sequence is 14 residues long. V gave up 5 bases and J gave up 6 bases, with 14 bases separating them. As DNA, the CDR3 is TGTGCCAGCAGCCCCCAGGGGAGAGGTCAGCCCCAGCATTTT. It specifies CASSPQGRGQPQHF.

This chain uses TRBV5-1 with TRBJ1-4; tentative D call: TRBD1 (5 bases). CDR3 length: 13 residues. Trimming took off 7 bases at V and 7 bases at J, with 14 bases between the two ends. Germline lookup yields CDR1 SGHRS and CDR2 YFSETQ. For the CDR3, the DNA is TGCGCCAGCCGGAGGGGTATGGCTGAAAAACTGTTTTTT. Translating gives CASRRGMAEKLFF.

J is TRBJ2-3 and V is TRBV29-1; 7 bases line up with TRBD1. CDR1 SQVTM and CDR2 ANQGSEA come from the germline V gene. The CDR3 sequence is 14 residues long. V lost 6 bases and J lost 4; bases outside the gene matches: 10. CDR3 residues: CSVLTGIVSDTQYF. CDR3 DNA sequence: TGCAGCGTCCTGACAGGGATCGTCTCAGATACGCAGTATTTT.

The genes are TRBV6-1 and TRBJ2-3; D is undetermined. The V and J ends lost 6 bases and 5 bases respectively, with 6 bases between them. Per germline, CDR1 MNHNS and CDR2 SASEGT. The CDR3 covers 11 residues. The CDR3: CASSLVDTQYF. CDR3 DNA: TGTGCCAGCAGCTTAGTAGATACGCAGTATTTT.

The rearrangement joins TRBV5-1 to TRBJ2-2; 9 bases are a match to TRBD1. V lost 0 bases to trimming and J lost 2 bases; unmatched junction nucleotides: 2. In germline, CDR1 is SGHRS, CDR2 YFSETQ. The CDR3 is 16 residues long. The CDR3 nucleotides are TGCGCCAGCAGCTTGGTGGGACAGGGTAACACCGGGGAGCTGTTTTTT. Its protein is CASSLVGQGNTGELFF.

The chain employs TRBV7-2 and TRBJ2-1; 7 bases fit TRBD1. V lost 4 bases and J lost 7; bases outside the gene matches: 7. Germline V lookup: CDR1 SGHTA, CDR2 FQGNSA. The CDR3 contains 14 residues. The CDR3 is CASSYPGQLNEQFF. In DNA, the CDR3 is TGTGCCAGCAGCTATCCGGGACAGTTAAATGAGCAGTTCTTC.